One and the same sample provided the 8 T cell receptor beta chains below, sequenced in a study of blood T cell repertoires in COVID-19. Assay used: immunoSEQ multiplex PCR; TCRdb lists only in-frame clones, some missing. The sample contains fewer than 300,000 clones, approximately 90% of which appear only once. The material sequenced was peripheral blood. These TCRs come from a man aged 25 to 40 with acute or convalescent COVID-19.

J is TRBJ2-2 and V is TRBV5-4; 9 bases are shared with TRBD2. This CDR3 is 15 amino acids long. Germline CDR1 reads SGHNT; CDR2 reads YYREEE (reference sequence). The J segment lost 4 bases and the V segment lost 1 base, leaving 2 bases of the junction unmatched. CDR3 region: CASSLPSGATGELFF. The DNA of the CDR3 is TGTGCCAGCAGCTTGCCTAGCGGGGCCACCGGGGAGCTGTTTTTT. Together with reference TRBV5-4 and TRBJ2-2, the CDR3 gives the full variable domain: ETGVTQSPTHLIKTRGQQVTLRCSSQSGHNTVSWYQQALGQGPQFIFQYYREEENGRGNFPPRFSGLQFPNYSSELNVNALELDDSALYLCASSLPSGATGELFFGEGSRLTVL.

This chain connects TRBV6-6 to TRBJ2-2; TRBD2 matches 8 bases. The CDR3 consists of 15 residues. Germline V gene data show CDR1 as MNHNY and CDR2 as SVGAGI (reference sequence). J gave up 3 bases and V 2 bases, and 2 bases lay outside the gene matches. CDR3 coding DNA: TGTGCCAGCAGTTACAAGCGGGGGTACACCGGGGAGCTGTTTTTT. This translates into CASSYKRGYTGELFF.

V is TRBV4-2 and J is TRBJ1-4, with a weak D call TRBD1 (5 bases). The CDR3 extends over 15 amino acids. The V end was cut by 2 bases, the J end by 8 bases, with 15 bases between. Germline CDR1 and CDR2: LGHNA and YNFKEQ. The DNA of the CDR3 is TGTGCCAGCAGCCAACCTGGGGGGGGACGGGAAAAACTGTTTTTT. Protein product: CASSQPGGGREKLFF.

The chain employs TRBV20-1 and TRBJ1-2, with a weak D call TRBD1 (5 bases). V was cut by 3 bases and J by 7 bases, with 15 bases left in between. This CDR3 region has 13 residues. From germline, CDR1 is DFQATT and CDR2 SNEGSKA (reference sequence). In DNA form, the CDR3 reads TGCAGTGCTAGTGCCGCCCAGGGCAGTGGCTACACCTTC. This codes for CSASAAQGSGYTF.

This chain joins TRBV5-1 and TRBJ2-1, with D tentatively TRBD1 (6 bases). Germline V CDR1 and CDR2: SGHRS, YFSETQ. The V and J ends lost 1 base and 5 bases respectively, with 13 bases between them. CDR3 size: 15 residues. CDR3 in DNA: TGCGCCAGCAGCTTGTTAGGGGACAATAACAATGAGCAGTTCTTC. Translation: CASSLLGDNNNEQFF.

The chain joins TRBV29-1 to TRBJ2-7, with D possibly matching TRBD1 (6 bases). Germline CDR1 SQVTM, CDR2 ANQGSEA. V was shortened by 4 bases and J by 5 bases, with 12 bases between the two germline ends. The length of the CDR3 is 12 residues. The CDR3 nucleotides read TGCAGCGTTGTAGGGGGAAGGGACGAGCAGTACTTC. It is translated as CSVVGGRDEQYF.

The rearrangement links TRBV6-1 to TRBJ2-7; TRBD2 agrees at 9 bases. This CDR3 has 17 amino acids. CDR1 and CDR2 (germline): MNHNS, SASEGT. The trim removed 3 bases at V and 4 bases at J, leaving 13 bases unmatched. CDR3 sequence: CASSDRMGLAGKYEQYF. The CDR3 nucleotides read TGTGCCAGCAGTGATCGCATGGGCCTAGCGGGAAAGTACGAGCAGTACTTC.

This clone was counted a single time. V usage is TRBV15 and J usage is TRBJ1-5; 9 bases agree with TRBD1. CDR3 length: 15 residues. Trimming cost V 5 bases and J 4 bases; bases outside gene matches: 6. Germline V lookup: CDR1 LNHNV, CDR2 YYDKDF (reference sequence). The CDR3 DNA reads TGTGCCACCAGCCTGGGACAGGGTAGGAATCAGCCCCAGCATTTT. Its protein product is CATSLGQGRNQPQHF.